The TCR beta chain under discussion was sequenced for a study of radiotherapy plus CTLA-4 blockade in lung cancer. The CDR3 has 13 amino acids. Germline V gene data show CDR1 as SGHRS and CDR2 as YFSETQ. Trimming took 4 bases from V and 1 from J, leaving 8 bases between them. Clones were read by immunoSEQ multiplex PCR, and TCRdb kept only the in-frame ones, dropping some. The sample lists roughly 90,000 clones; 88% were seen once. The chain combines TRBV5-1 with TRBJ2-5; D is unclear. The sample consisted of peripheral blood, taken from a patient treated with radiotherapy plus ipilimumab. This receptor was taken from a human donor with non-small cell lung cancer that progressed on radiotherapy plus ipilimumab. CDR3: CASSPGLQETQYF. The CDR3, as DNA: TGCGCCAGCAGCCCAGGCCTCCAAGAGACCCAGTACTTC.